This T cell receptor beta chain stems from a study of T cell repertoires in cytomegalovirus infection. The CDR3 runs to 15 residues. In germline, CDR1 is MDHEN, CDR2 SYDVKM. V was shortened by 6 bases and J by 4 bases, with 18 bases between the two germline ends. TCRdb re-derived calls from the reads in MiXCR, one entry per CDR3 protein. The sample has fewer than 900,000 distinct CDR3 sequences; about 29% are singletons. On this clonotype itself: Its antigen is not identified.

This TCR derives from a human donor in good health (CMV status not recorded). Some clones in this sample may be carry-over from other donors' samples. The V gene is TRBV28, the J gene TRBJ2-5; no clear D. Source: cultured CD8+ T cells from PBMCs, taken from culture after CMV antigen stimulation. Written as DNA, the CDR3 is TGTGCCAGCAGCCCCGGGTCTCTGGTTGGAGAGACCCAGTACTTC. Protein: CASSPGSLVGETQYF.